This T cell receptor beta chain was identified during a study of identical twins. MiXCR, run by TCRdb on the 5' RACE reads, gives a single entry per CDR3 protein. The sample records some 760,000 distinct CDR3 sequences, about 18% being singletons. This clonotype was found many times. Germline V gene data show CDR1 as LGHNA and CDR2 as YNFKEQ. V trimming: 1 base; J trimming: 1 base; junction bases outside the gene matches: 0. CDR3 length: 16 residues. These same data were also listed under a study on T cells expressing NK-cell markers. This second study says: T cells sorted in several experiments were restricted to alpha-beta TCR T cells by an anti-gamma-delta TCR antibody.

The clonotype comes from a woman under 30 in good health. The chain couples TRBV4-2 to TRBJ2-3, with 12 nucleotides matching TRBD2. Sequenced material: PBMCs. The chain's CDR3 is CASSQGLAGGTDTQYF. In DNA form, the CDR3 reads TGTGCCAGCAGCCAAGGACTAGCGGGGGGCACAGATACGCAGTATTTT.